Shown below are 31 T cell receptor beta chains from a single sample sequenced in a study of identical twins (dated by TCRdb to 2016 to 2017). Library preparation was by 5' RACE. TCRdb names Illumina HiSeq 2000 as the instrument used. The public reads were reprocessed in TCRdb via fastp at Q25 and MiXCR, keeping in-frame beta chains. Rows with one shared CDR3 protein collapse into an entry with the most common genes and DNA. This sample has more than 650,000 distinct CDR3 sequences in its table, and roughly 6.2% of those were observed once. Clones ranked in the top ten supply under 2% of the sample. Sample: naive T cells sorted from blood. According to the study, the label for this sample's cell subset or site signals: cells isolated with a human naive T-cell isolation kit. These receptors were taken from a man in his late teens or twenties in good health.

In this sample, this clonotype turned up many times. This chain connects TRBV29-1 to TRBJ2-1; D assignment may be TRBD1 or TRBD2 (5 bases each). Trimming removed 4 bases at V and 6 bases at J, with 7 bases between. Germline CDR1 and CDR2: SQVTM and ANQGSEA. This CDR3 is built from 11 residues. Here the CDR3 DNA reads TGCAGCGTTGGGGACCCCAATGAGCAGTTCTTC. Residues: CSVGDPNEQFF.

This clonotype appeared a few times. V and J are TRBV7-3 and TRBJ2-1; D may be TRBD1 (6 bases). The V and J ends lost 4 bases and 10 bases respectively, with 14 bases between them. The CDR3 length is 13 residues. CDR1 and CDR2 (germline): SGHTA, FQGTGA. CDR3 nucleotide sequence: TGTGCCAGCAGCTATCCTCCAGGGGAAGAGCAGTTCTTC. Its protein product is CASSYPPGEEQFF.

This clonotype has ten or more counts. The chain has TRBV5-6 and TRBJ2-7, with 7 positions matching TRBD1. Trimming cost V 1 base and J 6 bases; bases outside gene matches: 22. Per germline, CDR1 SGHDT and CDR2 YYEEEE. This CDR3 contains 19 residues. The CDR3 region has the DNA TGTGCCAGCAGCTTGCGGCGAGTGGACAGGACACCCGTTTCTGGCGAGCAGTACGTC. Its translation is CASSLRRVDRTPVSGEQYV.

This clonotype was seen only a few times. Written as DNA, the CDR3 is TGTGCCAGCTCACCGGGGCTTTCCGGGCTACAACAAGAGACCCAGTACTTC. Translation gives CASSPGLSGLQQETQYF. The chain joins TRBV18 to TRBJ2-5; possible D gene TRBD1, 5 bases. CDR1 and CDR2 from the germline V gene are KGHSH and LQKENI. CDR3 length equals 17 residues. Between the trimmed V and J ends, which lost 3 bases and 2 bases, there was a span of 19 bases.

The chain carries TRBV20-1 and TRBJ2-3; D is unresolved. V was shortened by 1 base and J by 2 bases, with 13 bases between the two germline ends. CDR1 is DFQATT, CDR2 SNEGSKA, per germline (reference sequence). The CDR3 extends over 15 amino acids. This CDR3 reads CSARAPELHTDTQYF. The CDR3 DNA reads as TGCAGTGCTAGAGCGCCCGAGCTTCACACAGATACGCAGTATTTT.

The table lists this clonotype with many counts. The chain recombines TRBV27 with TRBJ2-7; 8 bases match TRBD2. Trimming took 6 bases from V and 1 from J; bases not matched to a gene: 11. Germline V gene data show CDR1 as MNHEY and CDR2 as SMNVEV (reference sequence). The length of the CDR3 is 16 residues. The CDR3 loop is CASRARSSGGSYEQYF. CDR3 nucleotides: TGTGCCAGCAGGGCCCGATCAAGCGGGGGATCCTACGAGCAGTACTTC.

This clonotype was counted ten times or more. This rearrangement joins TRBV29-1 to TRBJ2-1; D remains ambiguous. The CDR3 totals 12 residues. Trimming removed 4 bases from V and 5 bases from J, with 9 bases in between. CDR1 and CDR2 from the germline V gene are SQVTM and ANQGSEA. The CDR3, as DNA: TGCAGCGTTGTGCAGGAAAACAATGAGCAGTTCTTC. Translation: CSVVQENNEQFF.

This clonotype was counted many times. CDR3 DNA sequence: TGTGCCAGCAGTCTGATTACGGACAGCTTGGGCACTGAAGCTTTCTTT. Protein product: CASSLITDSLGTEAFF. The V and J genes are TRBV11-2 and TRBJ1-1, with TRBD1 as a possible D gene (6 bases). The CDR3 is 16 amino acids. Between the trimmed V and J ends, which lost 6 bases and 4 bases, there was a span of 21 bases. CDR1 is SGHAT and CDR2 is FQNNGV in the germline V gene.

The chain combines TRBV6-2 or TRBV6-3 with TRBJ2-3; D remains unclear. V lost 7 bases, J lost 4 bases, and 6 bases lay in between. Germline CDR1 reads MNHEY; CDR2 reads SVGEGT. The CDR3 is 11 amino acids. The CDR3 spells CASTVADTQYF. The CDR3 bases are TGTGCCAGCACGGTTGCAGATACGCAGTATTTT.

This clonotype has at least ten counts. This sequence joins TRBV12-3 or TRBV12-4 and TRBJ2-5; D is ambiguous. Between the trimmed V and J ends, which lost 7 bases and 2 bases, there was a span of 5 bases. CDR3 length equals 11 residues. The CDR3 DNA reads as TGTGCCAGCAAGGCGCAAGAGACCCAGTACTTC. Encoded protein: CASKAQETQYF.

V is TRBV6-1 and J is TRBJ1-5; D not resolved. Germline V gives CDR1 MNHNS, CDR2 SASEGT. This CDR3 is built from 13 residues. The germline V and J ends were trimmed by 8 bases and 4 bases, with 12 bases remaining between them. The CDR3 is CASARWGNQPQHF. CDR3 sequence (DNA): TGTGCCAGCGCGCGATGGGGAAATCAGCCCCAGCATTTT.

This clonotype was recorded a few times. This sequence joins TRBV6-1 and TRBJ2-1, with D unclear. CDR1 is MNHNS and CDR2 is SASEGT in the germline V gene. The V end was cut by 8 bases, the J end by 5 bases, with 16 bases between. The CDR3 sequence is 14 residues long. The CDR3 protein is CASPQNWGNNEQFF. CDR3 in DNA: TGTGCCAGCCCCCAAAACTGGGGAAACAATGAGCAGTTCTTC.

J is TRBJ2-7 and V is TRBV6-2 or TRBV6-3, with 7 nucleotides matching TRBD1. The V segment lost 9 bases and the J segment 1 base; nucleotides outside the gene matches: 6. The CDR3 consists of 13 residues. Germline CDR1 MNHEY, CDR2 SVGEGT. The CDR3 region is CASGAGGSYEQYV. The CDR3 DNA is TGTGCCAGTGGGGCAGGGGGTTCCTACGAGCAGTACGTC.

This clonotype has a count of ten or more. The CDR3 nucleotides read TGTGCCAGCAGCCCTTGGGGAGCCTACAATGAGCAGTTCTTC. This translates into CASSPWGAYNEQFF. The chain employs TRBV11-2 and TRBJ2-1, with D maybe TRBD2 (5 bases). This CDR3 contains 14 residues. The germline V and J ends were trimmed by 5 bases and 2 bases, with 10 bases remaining between them. Germline V CDR1 and CDR2: SGHAT, FQNNGV.

This clonotype was recorded a few times. The genes are TRBV2 and TRBJ2-1; TRBD1 aligns across 9 bases. V lost 6 bases and J lost 5; bases outside the gene matches: 2. This CDR3 spans 13 amino acids. Germline V lookup: CDR1 SNHLY, CDR2 FYNNEI. The DNA for the CDR3 is TGTGCCAGCAGGGGGACAGGGCACAATGAGCAGTTCTTC. Translated, it gives CASRGTGHNEQFF. The full variable domain, its missing parts supplied by reference TRBV2 and TRBJ2-1, is EPEVTQTPSHQVTQMGQEVILRCVPISNHLYFYWYRQILGQKVEFLVSFYNNEISEKSEIFDDQFSVERPDGSNFTLKIRSTKLEDSAMYFCASRGTGHNEQFFGPGTRLTVL.

This clonotype appeared a few times. CDR3 nucleotides: TGCAGCGTTGAGAGCTCGGAAGGGGTGGGCGAGCAGTTCTTC. It is translated as CSVESSEGVGEQFF. The genes are TRBV29-1 and TRBJ2-1, with D tentatively TRBD1 (5 bases). Trimming left V 3 bases short and J 10 bases short, with 19 bases between. Germline values: CDR1 SQVTM, CDR2 ANQGSEA. The CDR3 runs to 14 residues.

This clonotype was counted ten times or more. This chain uses TRBV6-2 or TRBV6-3 with TRBJ2-7, with 9 bases identical to TRBD1. CDR3 length: 14 residues. V dropped 11 bases and J dropped 2; count of bases not matched to a gene: 10. Germline V lookup: CDR1 MNHEY, CDR2 SVGEGT. The CDR3 region has the DNA TGTGCCTCAAGAGGGACAGGGAGAACCTACGAGCAGTACTTC. Residues: CASRGTGRTYEQYF.

In its sample, this clonotype was seen many times. V gene TRBV12-3 or TRBV12-4 combines with J gene TRBJ2-7; unclear D gene. Trimming cost V 3 bases and J 5 bases, with 14 bases left between them. The CDR3 is 14 residues long. In DNA form, the CDR3 reads TGTGCCAGCAGTTTCTCCCTGGGGATTAACGAGCAGTACTTC. It translates to CASSFSLGINEQYF.

This clonotype came up many times. The V call is TRBV20-1, the J call TRBJ2-1; D ambiguous. CDR3 length: 13 amino acids. V lost 7 bases and J lost 1, with 11 bases in between. Germline V gene sequence: CDR1 DFQATT, CDR2 SNEGSKA (reference sequence). The CDR3 sequence: CSVSPSSYNEQFF. The CDR3 DNA sequence: TGCAGTGTTAGTCCTTCTTCCTACAATGAGCAGTTCTTC.

This clonotype was detected ten times or more. This rearrangement joins TRBV4-3 to TRBJ1-1; D gene unclear. The CDR3 has 15 amino acids. Trimming pared 0 bases from V and 6 bases from J, leaving 14 bases between. CDR1 LGHNA and CDR2 YSLEER come from the germline V gene. The chain's CDR3 is CASSQDQARGAEAFF. The CDR3 DNA reads TGCGCCAGCAGCCAAGATCAGGCTAGAGGAGCTGAAGCTTTCTTT.

Ten or more counts support this clonotype. The chain links TRBV9 to TRBJ2-5; 9 positions match TRBD1. The germline V gene encodes CDR1 SGDLS and CDR2 YYNGEE. V lost 6 bases and J lost 2; bases outside the gene matches: 8. The CDR3 spans 15 residues. CDR3: CASTLGDREQETQYF. For the CDR3, the DNA is TGTGCCAGCACCTTAGGGGACAGGGAGCAAGAGACCCAGTACTTC.

This clonotype was seen repeatedly, ten times or more. The J gene is TRBJ2-5, the V gene TRBV5-5; tentatively, D is TRBD1 (5 bases). V lost 3 bases to trimming and J lost 2 bases, with 14 bases between them. Germline values: CDR1 SGHKS, CDR2 YYEKEE (reference sequence). This CDR3 region has 15 residues. CDR3 sequence reads: CASSWGRALQETQYF. CDR3 DNA sequence: TGTGCCAGCAGCTGGGGCAGGGCTTTGCAAGAGACCCAGTACTTC.

The rearrangement uses TRBV19 and TRBJ1-4, with TRBD1 identical over 8 bases. The V gene end was trimmed by 1 base and the J gene end by 7 bases; junction bases not matched to a gene: 5. CDR1 and CDR2 (germline): LNHDA, SQIVND (reference sequence). The CDR3 contains 15 residues. This CDR3 reads CASSIAGTGTEKLFF. The CDR3 DNA follows: TGTGCCAGTAGTATAGCCGGGACAGGAACTGAAAAACTGTTTTTT.

This clonotype was detected ten times or more. CDR3 nucleotides: TGTGCCAGCAGTTTAACCGGGACAGGGGGCAATGAGCAGTACTTC. Residues: CASSLTGTGGNEQYF. The gene calls are TRBV27 and TRBJ2-7, with 12 bases identical to TRBD1. V lost 2 bases and J lost 7; bases outside the gene matches: 6. Looked up from germline, CDR1 is MNHEY and CDR2 is SMNVEV (reference sequence). This CDR3 region has 15 residues.

The chain recombines TRBV4-3 with TRBJ2-7, with a possible D match to TRBD2 (7 bases). The germline V and J ends were trimmed by 0 bases and 4 bases, with 16 bases remaining between them. The CDR3 length is 16 residues. Per germline, CDR1 LGHNA and CDR2 YSLEER. CDR3 DNA sequence: TGCGCCAGCAGCCAAGATCTTCGGGGGGCGGGATACGAGCAGTACTTC. Residues: CASSQDLRGAGYEQYF.

In this sample, this clonotype turned up many times. The chain couples TRBV28 to TRBJ2-1; no definite D call. CDR3 size: 14 residues. Germline V gives CDR1 MDHEN, CDR2 SYDVKM. V was cut by 7 bases and J by 0 bases, with 10 bases left in between. CDR3 residues: CASNGGSSYNEQFF. The CDR3, as DNA: TGTGCCAGCAACGGCGGAAGCTCCTACAATGAGCAGTTCTTC.

The sample holds many counts of this clonotype. This sequence joins TRBV4-1 and TRBJ1-2; D remains ambiguous. CDR3 length: 13 residues. The V and J ends lost 1 base and 7 bases respectively, with 10 bases between them. Germline lookup yields CDR1 MGHRA and CDR2 YSYEKL. CDR3 protein: CASSQGKPGGYTF. CDR3 DNA sequence: TGCGCCAGCAGCCAAGGCAAACCGGGTGGCTACACCTTC.

This clonotype was seen more than once but under ten times. This chain connects TRBV5-1 to TRBJ1-4; perhaps TRBD1 as D (5 bases). The V end was cut by 4 bases, the J end by 4 bases, with 17 bases between. Germline V gene lookup returns CDR1 SGHRS and CDR2 YFSETQ. CDR3 length: 16 amino acids. CDR3 bases: TGCGCCAGCAGCCTTCGAGCAAGGGGAAATAATGAAAAACTGTTTTTT. It specifies CASSLRARGNNEKLFF.

This clonotype was observed at least ten times. The gene calls are TRBV4-2 and TRBJ1-6; D gene ambiguous. Trimming stripped 4 bases from V and 10 bases from J, with 14 bases between. Germline V gene lookup returns CDR1 LGHNA and CDR2 YNFKEQ. The CDR3 has 14 residues. In DNA form, the CDR3 reads TGTGCCAGCAGCCCTTCAGGAGGGAGGTCACCCCTCCACTTT. This codes for CASSPSGGRSPLHF.

A few counts support this clonotype. V is TRBV5-1 and J is TRBJ2-2; no clear D gene. Trimming removed 4 bases from V and 6 bases from J, with 19 bases in between. This CDR3 comprises 16 residues. Germline values: CDR1 SGHRS, CDR2 YFSETQ. The CDR3 reads CASSGTGRNGPGELFF. Here the CDR3 DNA reads TGCGCCAGCAGCGGAACGGGTCGAAACGGACCCGGGGAGCTGTTTTTT.

This clonotype has ten or more counts. The rearrangement uses TRBV12-3 or TRBV12-4 and TRBJ2-2; no clear D gene. The CDR3 covers 12 residues. V gave up 2 bases and J gave up 6 bases, with 4 bases separating them. The CDR3, as DNA: TGTGCCAGCAGTTTAATTCCCGGGGAGCTGTTTTTT. Amino acids: CASSLIPGELFF.